These 6 T cell receptor beta chains were sequenced from one sample in a study of blood T cells in healthy people across ages. Sample-barcoded 5' priming and a J-beta primer mix drove a second PCR of 7 to 11 cycles. TCRdb itself ran the 5' RACE reads through MiXCR, one entry per CDR3 protein. Here the sample spans hundreds of thousands of distinct CDR3 sequences, over 40% being singletons. Specimen: blood. The receptor source for this set is a woman at least 80 years old in good health.

This rearrangement joins TRBV20-1 to TRBJ2-5, with D possibly TRBD2 on 5 matching bases. The CDR3 runs to 15 residues. Trimming took 0 bases from V and 0 from J, leaving 11 bases between them. Germline lookup yields CDR1 DFQATT and CDR2 SNEGSKA (reference sequence). CDR3 DNA sequence: TGCAGTGCTAGAGATTTTATTAGCGACCAAGAGACCCAGTACTTC. Protein product: CSARDFISDQETQYF.

This clonotype was recorded many times. The chain couples TRBV2 to TRBJ2-6; D is unresolved. V was shortened by 7 bases and J by 0 bases, with 13 bases between the two germline ends. Germline V CDR1 and CDR2: SNHLY, FYNNEI. The CDR3 is made up of 16 amino acids. CDR3: CASTRRLNSGANVLTF. In nucleotides, the CDR3 is TGTGCCAGCACAAGGCGGCTCAACTCTGGGGCCAACGTCCTGACTTTC.

The count of this clonotype is one. This may arise from a read error, as a much more abundant clone is one base away. V usage is TRBV24-1 and J usage is TRBJ2-3; D uncertain. V lost 9 bases, J lost 2 bases, and 11 bases lay in between. Germline V gene data show CDR1 as KGHDR and CDR2 as SFDVKD. The CDR3 sequence is 13 residues long. CDR3 bases: TGTGCCACCGGTGGGCTGGACACAGATACGCAGTATTTT. Protein sequence: CATGGLDTDTQYF.

V usage is TRBV15 and J usage is TRBJ2-7, with 8 positions matching TRBD2. Germline assignment: CDR1 LNHNV and CDR2 YYDKDF (reference sequence). This CDR3 region has 17 residues. V trimming: 0 bases; J trimming: 7 bases; junction bases outside the gene matches: 14. The CDR3 here is CATSRDQAGVSYNEQYF. The CDR3, as DNA: TGTGCCACCAGCAGAGATCAAGCGGGAGTCTCCTACAATGAGCAGTACTTC.

J is TRBJ2-1 and V is TRBV3-1; D may be TRBD2 (6 bases). Germline CDR1 reads LGHDT; CDR2 reads YNNKEL (reference sequence). This CDR3 spans 12 amino acids. V lost 3 bases and J lost 10, with 10 bases in between. CDR3 coding DNA: TGTGCCAGCAGCCACGGGGGTGGCGAGCAGTTCTTC. This gives the protein CASSHGGGEQFF.

This clonotype was observed at least ten times. This chain joins TRBV20-1 and TRBJ1-2; 7 bases are shared with TRBD1. Trimming cost V 0 bases and J 4 bases; bases outside gene matches: 2. The CDR3 loop spans 13 amino acids. CDR1 DFQATT and CDR2 SNEGSKA come from the germline V gene (reference sequence). Written as DNA, the CDR3 is TGCAGTGCTAGAGACAGGGGGGGCTATGGCTACACCTTC. It yields the protein CSARDRGGYGYTF.